The 30 T cell receptor beta chains presented below share a single source sample, sequenced in a study of blood T cell repertoires in COVID-19. Only in-frame clones appear in the TCRdb table, and some are missing; sequencing was by immunoSEQ multiplex PCR. The sample shows 150,000 to 200,000 clones, roughly 80% of them seen only once. Sequenced sample: peripheral blood. These receptors came from a woman aged 30 to 39 with acute or convalescent COVID-19.

This clone appeared a few times. The V call is TRBV28, the J call TRBJ2-7, with no clear D. V lost 5 bases, J lost 6 bases, and 8 bases lay in between. The CDR3 is made up of 11 amino acids. CDR1 is MDHEN and CDR2 is SYDVKM in the germline V gene. CDR3 in amino acids: CASSTQVEQYF. The CDR3 bases are TGTGCCAGCAGTACGCAGGTCGAGCAGTACTTC.

V usage is TRBV19 and J usage is TRBJ1-2; no clear D. Trimming removed 1 base at V and 7 bases at J, with 10 bases between. CDR3 length: 13 amino acids. Germline CDR1 is LNHDA and CDR2 is SQIVND (reference sequence). DNA for the CDR3: TGTGCCAGTAGTATAGTAGTTGGGCGTGGCTACACCTTC. It codes for CASSIVVGRGYTF.

The chain joins TRBV10-3 to TRBJ1-6; 7 bases are a match to TRBD1. The V gene's germline CDR1 is ENHRY and CDR2 SYGVKD. J gave up 6 bases and V 11 bases, and 10 bases lay outside the gene matches. CDR3 length: 14 amino acids. The CDR3 here is CAVSDREGNSPLHF. CDR3 DNA: TGTGCCGTGAGCGACAGGGAAGGTAATTCACCCCTCCACTTT.

The chain joins TRBV11-2 to TRBJ1-1; 8 bases are a match to TRBD1. This CDR3 comprises 15 residues. The germline CDR1 and CDR2 sequences are SGHAT and FQNNGV. J was trimmed by 5 bases and V by 5 bases; bases with no gene match: 10. CDR3 amino acids: CASSPRGQGQTEAFF. The DNA of the CDR3 is TGTGCCAGCAGCCCCCGCGGACAGGGTCAAACTGAAGCTTTCTTT.

The chain employs TRBV27 and TRBJ1-5; no reliable D call. The V end lost 3 bases, the J end lost 4 bases, and 4 bases lay between the germline ends. The germline CDR1 and CDR2 sequences are MNHEY and SMNVEV (reference sequence). The CDR3 spans 12 residues. As DNA, the CDR3 is TGTGCCAGCAGTTTTAAAAATCAGCCCCAGCATTTT. Amino acids: CASSFKNQPQHF.

The chain links TRBV6-5 to TRBJ1-1, with 9 bases that match TRBD1. CDR3 length equals 15 residues. Germline loops: CDR1 MNHEY, CDR2 SVGAGI. J was trimmed by 5 bases and V by 6 bases; bases with no gene match: 10. The CDR3 is CASRADGTGKTEAFF. As DNA, the CDR3 is TGTGCCAGCAGAGCCGATGGGACAGGGAAGACTGAAGCTTTCTTT.

This rearrangement joins TRBV5-1 to TRBJ2-3, with 10 bases fitting TRBD1. Germline V gene sequence: CDR1 SGHRS, CDR2 YFSETQ. V lost 2 bases and J lost 4; bases outside the gene matches: 10. This CDR3 spans 17 amino acids. The CDR3 nucleotides read TGCGCCAGCAGCTTACAAACTGGGACAGGGGCTGCAGATACGCAGTATTTT. Translated, it gives CASSLQTGTGAADTQYF.

This chain joins TRBV9 and TRBJ2-3; 7 bases are a match to TRBD2. The CDR3 consists of 15 residues. The junction had 9 bases not matched to a gene; V was cut back by 3 bases and J by 5 bases. In germline, CDR1 is SGDLS, CDR2 YYNGEE. The CDR3 DNA reads as TGTGCCAGCAGCGCCTGGGCGGGAGCGGGAGATACGCAGTATTTT. This sequence encodes CASSAWAGAGDTQYF.

This chain joins TRBV7-2 and TRBJ2-1; 12 nucleotides agree with TRBD2. The V and J ends lost 5 bases and 1 base, in that order; junction bases with no gene match: 9. The CDR3 is made up of 18 amino acids. Germline-derived CDR1 and CDR2 are SGHTA and FQGNSA. Here the CDR3 DNA reads TGTGCCAGCAGCCGTAGACTAGCGGGAGATACGTCCTACAATGAGCAGTTCTTC. The encoded protein is CASSRRLAGDTSYNEQFF.

The table lists this clone with a few counts. The chain combines TRBV7-9 with TRBJ1-4, with TRBD1 as a possible D gene (5 bases). The V end was cut by 4 bases, the J end by 2 bases, with 11 bases between. The CDR3 sequence is 15 residues long. Per germline, CDR1 SEHNR and CDR2 FQNEAQ (reference sequence). The CDR3 sequence is CASSYNRNTNEKLFF. The CDR3 DNA is TGTGCCAGCAGCTATAACAGGAACACTAATGAAAAACTGTTTTTT.

The rearrangement uses TRBV28 and TRBJ1-3; 8 bases align to TRBD1. The V and J ends lost 8 bases and 3 bases, in that order; junction bases with no gene match: 6. The CDR3 runs to 14 residues. The germline V gene has CDR1 MDHEN and CDR2 SYDVKM. The CDR3, as DNA: TGTGCCAGCTGGAGACAGGGGTTTGGAAACACCATATATTTT. Translating it yields CASWRQGFGNTIYF.

This sequence joins TRBV30 and TRBJ1-1; D is uncertain. V was cut by 1 base and J by 3 bases, with 9 bases left in between. Germline V lookup: CDR1 GTSNPN, CDR2 SVGIG (reference sequence). The CDR3 has 13 amino acids. The CDR3 coding sequence is TGTGCCTGGAGTGCCCGGGGTTACACTGAAGCTTTCTTT. Protein sequence: CAWSARGYTEAFF.

This CDR3 is CASSPPGRSPLHF. The CDR3 nucleotides are TGTGCCAGCAGCCCCCCCGGGAGGTCACCCCTCCACTTT. The genes are TRBV12-3 or TRBV12-4 and TRBJ1-6; no firm D call. The CDR3 loop spans 13 amino acids. The germline V and J ends were trimmed by 6 bases and 10 bases, with 13 bases remaining between them.

V gene TRBV7-9 combines with J gene TRBJ2-7; 13 bases are shared with TRBD2. From germline, CDR1 is SEHNR and CDR2 FQNEAQ (reference sequence). This CDR3 has 16 amino acids. With V trimmed by 4 bases and J by 3 bases, 6 bases remained unmatched. CDR3 sequence: CASSSDGTSGIYEQYF. The CDR3 bases are TGTGCCAGCAGCTCGGACGGGACTAGCGGGATCTACGAGCAGTACTTC.

The chain employs TRBV2 and TRBJ2-1, with 9 bases lining up with TRBD2. CDR1 and CDR2 (germline): SNHLY, FYNNEI. The CDR3 length is 15 residues. The V segment lost 7 bases and the J segment 5 bases; nucleotides outside the gene matches: 9. CDR3 in DNA: TGTGCCAGCATCCTGTCGGGACTAGCCCACAATGAGCAGTTCTTC. Its translation is CASILSGLAHNEQFF.

V usage is TRBV6-2 or TRBV6-3 and J usage is TRBJ1-2, with a possible D match to TRBD1 (6 bases). V was pared by 6 bases and J by 6 bases, with 20 bases between. There are 15 residues in the CDR3. Germline V gene sequence: CDR1 MNHEY, CDR2 SVGEGT. This chain's CDR3 is CASSPLSPGQNGYTF. The CDR3 bases are TGTGCCAGCAGCCCCCTTTCCCCAGGACAGAATGGCTACACCTTC.

V is TRBV29-1 and J is TRBJ1-2; D unresolved. Germline V gene lookup returns CDR1 SQVTM and CDR2 ANQGSEA. The CDR3 sequence is 14 residues long. Deletions cut 0 bases from V and 2 bases from J, with 10 bases between. The CDR3 coding sequence is TGCAGCGTTGAAGATGAGGGCAGGAACTATGGCTACACCTTC. Translation: CSVEDEGRNYGYTF.

This chain joins TRBV29-1 and TRBJ1-1; 7 bases match TRBD1. Germline V gene data show CDR1 as SQVTM and CDR2 as ANQGSEA. The CDR3 totals 14 residues. V dropped 4 bases and J dropped 0; count of bases not matched to a gene: 5. CDR3 in DNA: TGCAGCGTTGTGACAGGGTTCATGAACACTGAAGCTTTCTTT. Protein product: CSVVTGFMNTEAFF. The whole variable domain, filled in from reference TRBV29-1 and TRBJ1-1, reads SAVISQKPSRDICQRGTSLTIQCQVDSQVTMMFWYRQQPGQSLTLIATANQGSEATYESGFVIDKFPISRPNLTFSTLTVSNMSPEDSSIYLCSVVTGFMNTEAFFGQGTRLTVV.

The chain couples TRBV2 to TRBJ1-1; D unclear. V was trimmed by 5 bases and J by 5 bases, leaving 3 bases between them. The CDR3 consists of 10 residues. CDR1 is SNHLY, CDR2 FYNNEI, per germline. CDR3 in DNA: TGTGCCAGCAGTCGTACTGAAGCTTTCTTT. Translated, it gives CASSRTEAFF.

This clone showed up just once. V gene TRBV9 combines with J gene TRBJ1-2, with D tentatively TRBD1 (5 bases). CDR3 length: 14 amino acids. The V gene's germline CDR1 is SGDLS and CDR2 YYNGEE. Trimming left V 0 bases short and J 2 bases short, with 8 bases between. The CDR3 DNA reads as TGTGCCAGCAGCGTAGCGGGGGGGAACTATGGCTACACCTTC. It codes for CASSVAGGNYGYTF.

This chain links TRBV7-2 with TRBJ1-5; D is unresolved. The CDR3 consists of 17 residues. Germline V gene data show CDR1 as SGHTA and CDR2 as FQGNSA. Trimming removed 6 bases from V and 0 bases from J, with 18 bases in between. The DNA of the CDR3 is TGTGCCAGCAGTCTAGCTCGGACGGACCATAGCAATCAGCCCCAGCATTTT. Translating it yields CASSLARTDHSNQPQHF.

V and J are TRBV7-2 and TRBJ2-7; D may be TRBD2 (6 bases). The germline V gene encodes CDR1 SGHTA and CDR2 FQGNSA. Trimming removed 5 bases at V and 0 bases at J, with 14 bases between. The CDR3 runs 15 residues. The CDR3 DNA reads as TGTGCCAGCAGCCCGGGGGTGCGGCTCTCCTACGAGCAGTACTTC. Protein sequence: CASSPGVRLSYEQYF.

The rearrangement joins TRBV3-1 (or the pseudogene TRBV3-2) to TRBJ2-1; TRBD2 is a possible D gene (6 bases). CDR3 size: 16 residues. Germline CDR1 is LGHDT and CDR2 is YNNKEL (reference sequence). V was clipped by 5 bases and J by 5 bases, with 19 bases between them. The CDR3 region has the DNA TGTGCCAGCAGCGATTCCCCGGCGGGACGGGACAATGAGCAGTTCTTC. This translates into CASSDSPAGRDNEQFF.

The chain uses TRBV9 and TRBJ1-3; D may be TRBD1 (5 bases). Trimming removed 0 bases from V and 3 bases from J, with 10 bases in between. This CDR3 has 15 amino acids. Per the germline V gene, CDR1 is SGDLS and CDR2 is YYNGEE. This CDR3 is CASSVAGGVGNTIYF. The CDR3 DNA follows: TGTGCCAGCAGCGTAGCTGGAGGGGTTGGAAACACCATATATTTT.

The chain uses TRBV14 and TRBJ2-7; a possible D gene is TRBD2 (5 bases). The CDR3 spans 14 residues. Germline CDR1 SGHDN, CDR2 FVKESK. V lost 3 bases, J lost 2 bases, and 11 bases lay in between. The CDR3: CASSHGLPPYEQYF. DNA for the CDR3: TGTGCCAGCAGCCATGGACTTCCCCCCTACGAGCAGTACTTC.

This clone was detected only a few times. The chain uses TRBV5-1 and TRBJ2-7; 8 positions match TRBD1. Per the germline V gene, CDR1 is SGHRS and CDR2 is YFSETQ. This CDR3 comprises 16 residues. Unmatched junction bases numbered 9, after V lost 4 bases and J lost 0 bases. The CDR3 coding sequence is TGCGCCAGCAGCCAACGGACAGGGAGTGGCTCCTACGAGCAGTACTTC. Amino acid sequence: CASSQRTGSGSYEQYF.

V usage is TRBV7-2 and J usage is TRBJ2-7; 10 nucleotides align to TRBD1. V gave up 2 bases and J gave up 2 bases; unmatched junction bases: 3. Looked up from germline, CDR1 is SGHTA and CDR2 is FQGNSA. The CDR3 runs 15 residues. This CDR3 is CASSLTGTGAYEQYF. Here the CDR3 DNA reads TGTGCCAGCAGCTTAACCGGGACAGGGGCCTACGAGCAGTACTTC.

This rearrangement joins TRBV30 to TRBJ1-2; 7 bases fit TRBD1. CDR3 length: 12 residues. V dropped 3 bases and J dropped 4; count of bases not matched to a gene: 2. Looked up from germline, CDR1 is GTSNPN and CDR2 is SVGIG (reference sequence). As DNA, the CDR3 is TGTGCCTGGAGAGGGGGCAGCTATGGCTACACCTTC. As protein: CAWRGGSYGYTF.

The CDR3 DNA reads as TGTGCCAGCAGCGACAGGTTTTCTAGCGGGAGGGCCAGAAGGTCAGAGACCCAGTACTTC. Its protein product is CASSDRFSSGRARRSETQYF. V and J are TRBV6-6 and TRBJ2-5, with TRBD2 matching 12 bases. Germline V gene data show CDR1 as MNHNY and CDR2 as SVGAGI (reference sequence). The J segment lost 4 bases and the V segment lost 6 bases, leaving 21 bases of the junction unmatched. The CDR3 is 20 amino acids.

This clone came up once. The chain employs TRBV25-1 and TRBJ2-7; D may be TRBD2 (7 bases). Germline assignment: CDR1 MGHDK and CDR2 SYGVNS. The CDR3 consists of 15 residues. With 3 bases removed from V and 3 bases from J, the gap between germline ends came to 15 bases. The CDR3 region is CASSEWGGYNYEQYF. CDR3 DNA sequence: TGTGCCAGCAGTGAGTGGGGGGGCTACAACTACGAGCAGTACTTC.